The 6 T cell receptor beta chains presented below share a single source sample, sequenced in a study of cytomegalovirus exposure and HLA in healthy donors. 60 Vbeta and 13 Jbeta primers were used in PCR. The repertoire was sequenced with immunoSEQ multiplex PCR; TCRdb's copy has only in-frame clones and lacks some. In total, the table holds about 130,000 clones. The sample was PBMCs. These receptors all come from a man aged 25 to 40 in good health and CMV-seronegative.

The CDR3 spells CASKSGYNQPQHF. The CDR3 DNA reads as TGTGCCAGCAAATCAGGCTACAATCAGCCCCAGCATTTT. The chain uses TRBV6-1 and TRBJ1-5; D unclear. Trimming left V 7 bases short and J 3 bases short, with 10 bases between. Germline lookup yields CDR1 MNHNS and CDR2 SASEGT. The length of the CDR3 is 13 residues.

This sequence joins TRBV28 and TRBJ1-3; 7 bases align to TRBD1. Germline CDR1 MDHEN, CDR2 SYDVKM. CDR3 size: 17 residues. V was pared by 6 bases and J by 7 bases, with 18 bases of the junction left unmatched. The CDR3 DNA sequence: TGTGCCAGCAGGGGAACCACAGGGGCCGGGGTTGGGAACACCATATATTTT. It yields the protein CASRGTTGAGVGNTIYF.

The chain carries TRBV28 and TRBJ2-5, with 7 bases that match TRBD1. V shed 5 bases and J 2 bases; nucleotides not matched to a gene: 5. Looked up from germline, CDR1 is MDHEN and CDR2 is SYDVKM. CDR3 length equals 14 residues. CDR3 DNA: TGTGCCAGCAGTCCCCTGGACAGGCAAGAGACCCAGTACTTC. Its translation is CASSPLDRQETQYF. Complete variable domain (other parts from reference TRBV28 and TRBJ2-5): DVKVTQSSRYLVKRTGEKVFLECVQDMDHENMFWYRQDPGLGLRLIYFSYDVKMKEKGDIPEGYSVSREKKERFSLILESASTNQTSMYLCASSPLDRQETQYFGPGTRLLVL.

This chain links TRBV5-4 with TRBJ2-2; 12 nucleotides line up with TRBD2. Trimming cost V 4 bases and J 3 bases; bases outside gene matches: 10. Germline loops: CDR1 SGHNT, CDR2 YYREEE (reference sequence). There are 18 residues in the CDR3. The CDR3 bases are TGTGCCAGCAGCCCGAGACTAGCGGGAGTAATAGACACCGGGGAGCTGTTTTTT. Its protein is CASSPRLAGVIDTGELFF.

J is TRBJ2-1 and V is TRBV7-9, with unresolved D. The CDR3 is 14 amino acids. Germline assignment: CDR1 SEHNR and CDR2 FQNEAQ (reference sequence). The germline V and J ends were trimmed by 5 bases and 4 bases, with 12 bases remaining between them. This CDR3 is CASSKAERYNEQFF. CDR3 sequence (DNA): TGTGCCAGCAGCAAGGCGGAACGGTACAATGAGCAGTTCTTC.

The gene calls are TRBV7-2 and TRBJ1-2; no clear D. This CDR3 is 13 amino acids long. V lost 6 bases and J 8 bases, leaving 16 bases between the germline ends. From germline, CDR1 is SGHTA and CDR2 FQGNSA. The CDR3 loop reads CASSQVRGGGYTF. In DNA form, the CDR3 reads TGTGCCAGCAGTCAAGTGCGAGGCGGCGGCTACACCTTC.